Each of the 20 T cell receptor beta chains below was sequenced from the same sample in a study of breast tumors, draining lymph nodes, adjacent tissues. The lymph nodes were axillary draining lymph nodes from breast cancer patients. TCRdb independently ran MiXCR on the multiplex PCR reads; one entry per CDR3 protein. The sample consists of under 250,000 distinct CDR3 sequences, approximately 30% of them appearing once. The sample taken for sequencing was axillary lymph node tissue. The receptors were sampled from a female donor with breast cancer. Some clones in this sample may be carry-over from other donors' samples.

This clonotype was observed many times. The chain uses TRBV11-2 and TRBJ2-1; 13 positions agree with TRBD2. Germline V gene data show CDR1 as SGHAT and CDR2 as FQNNGV. CDR3 length: 18 residues. J lost 9 bases, V lost 1 base, and 12 bases had no gene match. CDR3 DNA sequence: TGTGCCAGCAGCTTAGGGCCTACTAGCGGGAGGGCTCAGGGTGAGCAGTTCTTC. This gives the protein CASSLGPTSGRAQGEQFF. The full variable domain, with the rest looked up from reference TRBV11-2 and TRBJ2-1, is EAGVAQSPRYKIIEKRQSVAFWCNPISGHATLYWYQQILGQGPKLLIQFQNNGVVDDSQLPKDRFSAERLKGVDSTLKIQPAKLEDSAVYLCASSLGPTSGRAQGEQFFGPGTRLTVL.

This clonotype was recorded many times. The V gene is TRBV12-3 or TRBV12-4, the J gene TRBJ1-5, with TRBD1 matching 7 bases. V shed 4 bases, J shed 0 bases, and the junction held 9 bases outside the gene matches. CDR3 size: 17 residues. The CDR3 sequence: CASSSRTGYSSNQPQHF. DNA for the CDR3: TGTGCCAGCAGTTCCAGGACAGGATATTCTAGCAATCAGCCCCAGCATTTT.

The chain combines TRBV12-3 or TRBV12-4 with TRBJ2-6; perhaps TRBD2 as D (6 bases). CDR3 length: 17 residues. Trimming took 7 bases from V and 1 from J, leaving 17 bases between them. The CDR3 coding sequence is TGTGCCAGCACCGGCGGGGCTCTGTCTTCTGGGGCCAACGTCCTGACTTTC. It is translated as CASTGGALSSGANVLTF.

Ten or more counts support this clonotype. The chain couples TRBV5-1 to TRBJ2-7, with a possible D match to TRBD2 (6 bases). Trimming left V 4 bases short and J 2 bases short, with 10 bases between. The germline CDR1 and CDR2 sequences are SGHRS and YFSETQ. This CDR3 comprises 13 residues. The CDR3 region is CASSRDSAYEQYF. CDR3 DNA sequence: TGCGCCAGCAGCCGGGACTCCGCCTACGAGCAGTACTTC.

In this sample, this clonotype turned up many times. The chain joins TRBV20-1 to TRBJ2-7; 7 bases are shared with TRBD2. With V trimmed by 6 bases and J by 4 bases, 12 bases remained unmatched. The CDR3 loop spans 14 amino acids. Germline assignment: CDR1 DFQATT and CDR2 SNEGSKA (reference sequence). The DNA of the CDR3 is TGCAGTGCCAGGGTCGGCGGGAGTAATTACGAGCAGTACTTC. The encoded protein is CSARVGGSNYEQYF.

The chain combines TRBV2 with TRBJ2-6; possibly TRBD2 for D (5 bases). Trimming left V 3 bases short and J 0 bases short, with 9 bases between. From germline, CDR1 is SNHLY and CDR2 FYNNEI. The CDR3 consists of 16 residues. Here the CDR3 reads CASSEMGSSGANVLTF. The CDR3 DNA sequence: TGTGCCAGCAGTGAGATGGGGAGCTCTGGGGCCAACGTCCTGACTTTC.

This clonotype was detected many times. The CDR3 nucleotides are TGTGCCACCAAGACTGAGAGCTCCTACAATGAGCAGTTCTTC. Protein: CATKTESSYNEQFF. The gene calls are TRBV6-2 or TRBV6-3 and TRBJ2-1; D is ambiguous. V lost 10 bases to trimming and J lost 0 bases, with 13 bases between them. This CDR3 has 14 residues. Germline loops: CDR1 MNHEY, CDR2 SVGEGT.

This clonotype occurred many times. The chain uses TRBV3-1 and TRBJ1-2; D ambiguous. The V end lost 2 bases, the J end lost 2 bases, and 6 bases lay between the germline ends. The CDR3 consists of 13 residues. CDR1 and CDR2 (germline): LGHDT, YNNKEL (reference sequence). In DNA form, the CDR3 reads TGTGCCAGCAGCCAACGACCGAACTATGGCTACACCTTC. It specifies CASSQRPNYGYTF.

The sample holds many counts of this clonotype. This chain joins TRBV7-3 and TRBJ2-3; either TRBD1 or TRBD2 may supply D (5 bases each). This CDR3 has 15 amino acids. With 5 bases removed from V and 2 bases from J, the gap between germline ends came to 14 bases. In germline, CDR1 is SGHTA, CDR2 FQGTGA. CDR3 sequence reads: CASSPAGALTDTQYF. Written as DNA, the CDR3 is TGTGCCAGCAGCCCTGCCGGGGCTCTCACAGATACGCAGTATTTT.

This clonotype was seen repeatedly, ten times or more. The chain joins TRBV3-1 to TRBJ2-7, with a possible D match to TRBD1 (6 bases). CDR1 is LGHDT and CDR2 is YNNKEL in the germline V gene (reference sequence). V shed 6 bases and J shed 3 bases, with 12 bases lying between them. The CDR3 runs 13 residues. The CDR3 loop reads CASSYLQGYEQYF. Written as DNA, the CDR3 is TGTGCCAGCAGTTATCTACAGGGCTACGAGCAGTACTTC.

This clonotype was counted at least ten times. The rearrangement uses TRBV12-3 or TRBV12-4 and TRBJ1-5; tentatively, D is TRBD1 (6 bases). Trimming removed 3 bases from V and 2 bases from J, with 11 bases in between. The CDR3 sequence is 15 residues long. CDR3 bases: TGTGCCAGCAGTTTTGCGGGGGCTGGCAATCAGCCCCAGCATTTT. Translating it yields CASSFAGAGNQPQHF.

This clonotype came up a few times. This may be a read error: a much more frequent sequence differs by one nucleotide. The chain combines TRBV5-5 with TRBJ1-6, with D tentatively TRBD1 (6 bases). The ends were cut back, 2 bases at V and 6 bases at J, with 9 bases in the middle. Looked up from germline, CDR1 is SGHKS and CDR2 is YYEKEE (reference sequence). CDR3 length: 14 residues. The CDR3 DNA is TGTGCCAGCAGCTTCCAGGGGTCTAATTCACCCCTCCACTTT. Amino acid sequence: CASSFQGSNSPLHF. The whole variable domain, filled in from reference TRBV5-5 and TRBJ1-6, reads DAGVTQSPTHLIKTRGQQVTLRCSPISGHKSVSWYQQVLGQGPQFIFQYYEKEERGRGNFPDRFSARQFPNYSSELNVNALLLGDSALYLCASSFQGSNSPLHFGNGTRLTVT.

This clonotype was seen repeatedly, ten times or more. The gene calls are TRBV12-3 or TRBV12-4 and TRBJ1-5; no reliable D call. The V gene lost 3 bases and the J gene lost 4 bases, with 7 bases spanning the gap. CDR3 size: 13 residues. The CDR3: CASSFRENQPQHF. Here the CDR3 DNA reads TGTGCCAGCAGTTTTCGGGAGAATCAGCCCCAGCATTTT.

This clonotype was picked up many times. This sequence joins TRBV7-2 and TRBJ2-2; 7 nucleotides agree with TRBD1. This CDR3 contains 14 residues. Germline V gives CDR1 SGHTA, CDR2 FQGNSA. The ends lost 7 bases at V and 4 bases at J; junction bases unmatched: 6. For the CDR3, the DNA is TGTGCCAGCAAAAGGGACAGAACCACCGGGGAGCTGTTTTTT. The encoded protein is CASKRDRTTGELFF.

This clonotype was seen a handful of times. Since a much larger clone is just one base distant, this may be a read error. The chain couples TRBV11-2 to TRBJ2-1; D assignment may be TRBD1 or TRBD2 (5 bases each). In germline, CDR1 is SGHAT, CDR2 FQNNGV. The CDR3 spans 16 residues. The ends were cut back, 5 bases at V and 6 bases at J, with 20 bases in the middle. CDR3 sequence (DNA): TGTGCCAGCAGCCACCCGCTAGGGGCAGGGACCAATGAGCAGTTCTTC. Translated: CASSHPLGAGTNEQFF.

The chain employs TRBV6-5 and TRBJ2-5; a weak D match, TRBD1 (6 bases). CDR3 length: 14 residues. Germline V gene lookup returns CDR1 MNHEY and CDR2 SVGAGI. V was shortened by 2 bases and J by 1 base, with 8 bases between the two germline ends. The DNA for the CDR3 is TGTGCCAGCAGTTACGAGACAGGCCAAGAGACCCAGTACTTC. Amino acids: CASSYETGQETQYF.

This clonotype was recorded many times. The V gene is TRBV15, the J gene TRBJ2-1; 14 nucleotides agree with TRBD2. In germline, CDR1 is LNHNV, CDR2 YYDKDF (reference sequence). The CDR3 totals 14 residues. The trim removed 8 bases at V and 8 bases at J, leaving 5 bases unmatched. CDR3 nucleotides: TGTGCCACCGCGGGACTAGCGGGAGTCGATGAGCAGTTCTTC. Amino acids: CATAGLAGVDEQFF.

As concerns this clonotype: A junction boundary mismatches the germline segment, possibly from a read error. CDR3 protein: CANSSGLAANNEQFF. CDR3 nucleotide sequence: TGTGCCAACAGCTCCGGACTAGCGGCAAACAATGAGCAGTTCTTC. The genes are TRBV11-1 and TRBJ2-1, with 10 positions matching TRBD2. The germline V gene encodes CDR1 SGHAT and CDR2 FQDESV (reference sequence). The CDR3 covers 15 residues.

This clonotype was seen at least ten times. Mismatch with germline at one junction end may stem from a read error. The rearrangement uses TRBV5-4 and TRBJ2-3; unclear D gene. This CDR3 has 14 residues. Per germline, CDR1 SGHNT and CDR2 YYREEE (reference sequence). The CDR3 sequence is CASSLDISTDTQYF. CDR3 in DNA: TGCGCCAGCAGCTTAGACATTAGCACAGATACGCAGTATTTT.

In regard to this clonotype: A much larger clone lies one base from this, so it may be a read error. J is TRBJ2-7 and V is TRBV6-5, with a tentative D call TRBD1 (6 bases). The CDR3 length is 17 residues. In germline, CDR1 is MNHEY, CDR2 SVGAGI. The CDR3 sequence is CARSYSANWGPLYEQYF. DNA for the CDR3: TGTGCCCGCAGTTACTCCGCGAACTGGGGGCCCCTTTACGAGCAGTACTTC.